This is a list of T cell receptor beta chains from one sample in a study of Ad26.COV2.S vaccination and SARS-CoV-2 variants. Only in-frame clones appear in the TCRdb table, and some are missing; sequencing was by immunoSEQ multiplex PCR. The top ten hold over 1.5% of the sample, which has about 410,000 clones, approximately 92% seen once. The sample in question was peripheral blood, obtained in a trial of Ad26.COV2.S vaccine versus placebo. The receptors were sampled from a person between 18 and 65 years old who received the Ad26.COV2.S COVID-19 vaccine or a placebo. Both conserved end residues are part of each CDR3. D genes are given only for firm matches. Clone size, where shown, is once, few, many, or a class for clones that have expanded.

d_call	v_call	j_call	clone_size	cdr3_aa	cdr3_nt
-	TRBV11-3	TRBJ2-1	-	CASSLGRFGNEQFF	TGTGCCAGCAGCTTAGGACGATTCGGAAATGAGCAGTTCTTC
TRBD1	TRBV2	TRBJ2-7	-	CASRAGTGGSYEQYF	TGTGCCAGCAGGGCCGGGACAGGGGGCTCCTACGAGCAGTACTTC
-	TRBV6-6	TRBJ1-1	-	CASSSRRGASTTEAFF	TGTGCCAGCAGTTCGAGACGGGGGGCAAGTACGACTGAAGCTTTCTTT
TRBD1	TRBV19	TRBJ2-1	-	CASSRTGWSEQFF	TGTGCCAGTAGCCGGACAGGGTGGAGTGAGCAGTTCTTC
-	TRBV28	TRBJ1-6	-	CASRPPGRVGSYNSPLHF	TGTGCCAGCAGACCCCCCGGTAGGGTGGGCTCCTATAATTCACCCCTCCACTTT
-	TRBV4-3	TRBJ2-3	-	CASSQLVGTDTQYF	TGCGCCAGCAGCCAATTGGTGGGAACAGATACGCAGTATTTT
-	TRBV3-1/TRBV3-2	TRBJ2-7	-	CASSLAPEGGDHEQYF	TGTGCCAGCAGCCTCGCCCCTGAGGGGGGCGACCACGAGCAGTACTTC
TRBD1	TRBV14	TRBJ1-6	-	CASSHGQGYLNSPLHF	TGTGCCAGCAGCCACGGACAGGGGTATCTTAATTCACCCCTCCACTTT
TRBD2	TRBV7-8	TRBJ2-3	-	CASSYTSGADTDTQYF	TGTGCCAGCAGCTACACTAGCGGAGCAGACACAGATACGCAGTATTTT
TRBD1	TRBV4-3	TRBJ1-2	-	CASSQGGGGRSYTF	TGCGCCAGCAGCCAGGGGGGAGGGGGCAGGAGCTACACCTTC
-	TRBV12-2	TRBJ2-7	once	CASRLGGPESIYPYEQYF	TGTGCAAGTCGCTTAGGAGGCCCGGAGTCTATTTACCCCTACGAGCAGTACTTC
-	TRBV28	TRBJ1-5	-	CASSLIGTGGNQPQHF	TGTGCCAGCAGTTTAATCGGTACAGGTGGCAATCAGCCCCAGCATTTT
TRBD1	TRBV10-3	TRBJ1-6	-	CAISESTGPYNSPLHF	TGTGCCATCAGTGAGTCGACAGGGCCCTATAATTCACCCCTCCACTTT
-	TRBV2	TRBJ1-6	-	CASRRTEPSSYNSPLHF	TGTGCCAGCAGGCGGACAGAACCAAGCTCCTATAATTCACCCCTCCACTTT
TRBD1	TRBV11-2	TRBJ2-1	-	CASRLTAGTVYNEQFF	TGTGCCAGCAGGCTAACAGCCGGGACAGTTTATAATGAGCAGTTCTTC
TRBD2	TRBV13	TRBJ2-1	-	CASSDSGGPRDEQFF	TGTGCCAGCAGCGATAGCGGGGGACCCCGGGATGAGCAGTTCTTC
-	TRBV19	TRBJ1-3	-	CASSIDRRGGNTIYF	TGTGCCAGTAGTATAGATCGGAGGGGCGGAAACACCATATATTTT
-	TRBV18	TRBJ1-4	-	CASSPPGHRNEKLFF	TGTGCCAGCTCCCCTCCGGGACACAGAAATGAAAAACTGTTTTTT
-	TRBV7-2	TRBJ2-5	-	CASSLFQPSQETQYF	TGTGCCAGCAGCTTATTTCAGCCGAGTCAAGAGACCCAGTACTTC
-	TRBV6-5	TRBJ2-3	-	CASRATQTEADTQYF	TGTGCCAGCAGGGCGACCCAGACTGAGGCGGATACGCAGTATTTT
TRBD1	TRBV5-6	TRBJ1-4	once	CASSLDRGRGEKLFF	TGTGCCAGCAGCTTGGACAGGGGAAGGGGTGAAAAACTGTTTTTT
-	TRBV10-1	TRBJ2-2	once	CASSAGDTGELFF	TGCGCCAGCAGTGCGGGGGACACCGGGGAGCTGTTTTTT
-	TRBV6-5	TRBJ1-5	once	CASSYSNGGPQHF	TGTGCCAGCAGTTACTCGAATGGCGGGCCCCAGCATTTT
-	TRBV27	TRBJ1-5	-	CASSLGGAGNQPQHF	TGTGCCAGCAGTTTAGGAGGGGCCGGCAATCAGCCCCAGCATTTT
-	TRBV18	TRBJ1-1	-	CASSPGMNTEAFF	TGTGCCAGCTCACCGGGCATGAACACTGAAGCTTTCTTT
-	TRBV2	TRBJ2-5	-	CASSPGTQSQETQYF	TGTGCCAGCAGTCCCGGGACTCAGAGCCAAGAGACCCAGTACTTC
TRBD2	TRBV7-9	TRBJ2-7	-	CASSTWGRGGPPYEQYF	TGTGCCAGCAGCACCTGGGGGCGGGGGGGCCCCCCCTACGAGCAGTACTTC
TRBD1	TRBV5-4	TRBJ2-7	-	CASGTGNSYEQYF	TGTGCCAGCGGGACAGGGAACTCCTACGAGCAGTACTTC
-	TRBV6-2/TRBV6-3	TRBJ1-2	-	CASSYQGGYTF	TGTGCCAGCAGTTACCAGGGTGGCTACACCTTC
TRBD1	TRBV29-1	TRBJ1-2	-	CSVATQGANYGYTF	TGCAGCGTTGCCACCCAGGGGGCTAACTATGGCTACACCTTC
-	TRBV6-6	TRBJ1-3	-	CASTQGLSGNTIYF	TGTGCCAGCACCCAGGGGCTCTCTGGAAACACCATATATTTT
-	TRBV6-2/TRBV6-3	TRBJ2-5	-	CASSYPAGLEETQYF	TGTGCCAGCAGTTACCCGGCAGGGTTGGAAGAGACCCAGTACTTC
TRBD1	TRBV18	TRBJ2-2	-	CASSPPDRANTGELFF	TGTGCCAGCTCACCTCCAGACAGGGCCAACACCGGGGAGCTGTTTTTT
-	TRBV19	TRBJ1-6	-	CASSSWGGDNSPLHF	TGTGCCAGTAGTTCTTGGGGGGGCGATAATTCACCCCTCCACTTT
-	TRBV5-8	TRBJ2-7	-	CASSLIAVHEQYF	TGTGCCAGCAGCTTGATAGCGGTTCACGAGCAGTACTTC
TRBD1	TRBV4-3	TRBJ2-3	-	CASSRGTGAPDTQYF	TGCGCCAGCAGCCGCGGGACAGGGGCTCCAGATACGCAGTATTTT
-	TRBV7-2	TRBJ2-7	-	CASSIDRGEQYF	TGTGCCAGCAGTATCGACCGGGGGGAGCAGTACTTC
-	TRBV28	TRBJ2-7	-	CASSLLAYEQYF	TGTGCCAGCAGTTTACTAGCCTACGAGCAGTACTTC
-	TRBV10-1	TRBJ1-1	-	CASKGHLNTEAFF	TGCGCCAGCAAGGGACACCTGAACACTGAAGCTTTCTTT
-	TRBV7-9	TRBJ2-6	once	CASSSQEGIRSGANVLTF	TGTGCCAGCAGCTCCCAGGAGGGGATCCGCTCTGGGGCCAACGTCCTGACTTTC
TRBD1	TRBV6-5	TRBJ1-5	once	CASSYADRGNQPQHF	TGTGCCAGCAGTTACGCGGACAGGGGCAATCAGCCCCAGCATTTT
TRBD1	TRBV18	TRBJ2-3	-	CASSDDRGFTDTQYF	TGTGCCAGCTCAGACGACAGGGGATTCACAGATACGCAGTATTTT
TRBD1	TRBV7-9	TRBJ2-1	-	CASSLLGQGDKNEQFF	TGTGCCAGCAGCTTATTGGGACAGGGGGATAAAAATGAGCAGTTCTTC
-	TRBV4-3	TRBJ1-2	-	CASSQDTRTHFF	TGCGCCAGCAGCCAAGATACGAGGACCCACTTCTTC
TRBD1	TRBV3-1/TRBV3-2	TRBJ1-1	-	CASSRQGTSTEAFF	TGTGCCAGCAGCCGACAGGGGACGAGCACTGAAGCTTTCTTT
TRBD2	TRBV27	TRBJ2-7	-	CASRSYSGASYEQYF	TGTGCCAGCAGGAGCTATAGCGGGGCCTCCTACGAGCAGTACTTC
-	TRBV7-2	TRBJ2-1	once	CASSHLTGMNEQFF	TGTGCCAGCAGCCACCTTACAGGGATGAATGAGCAGTTCTTC
-	TRBV7-9	TRBJ1-2	few	CASSLSLGNYGYTF	TGTGCCAGCAGCTTATCTCTAGGCAACTATGGCTACACCTTC
TRBD1	TRBV29-1	TRBJ2-7	once	CSVEVSGGDTHEQYF	TGCAGCGTTGAAGTGTCAGGGGGCGATACCCACGAGCAGTACTTC
-	TRBV2	TRBJ2-7	once	CASNPYEQYF	TGTGCCAGCAATCCCTACGAGCAGTACTTC
TRBD1	TRBV27	TRBJ2-7	-	CASSPIKRLRGQGLYEQYF	TGTGCCAGCAGCCCGATAAAACGCCTTCGGGGACAGGGCCTTTACGAGCAGTACTTC
TRBD1	TRBV19	TRBJ2-7	-	CASSMGQGAFYEQYF	TGTGCCAGTAGTATGGGACAGGGGGCTTTTTACGAGCAGTACTTC
-	TRBV12-3/TRBV12-4	TRBJ1-4	-	CASRQATNEKLFF	TGTGCCAGCCGTCAGGCAACTAATGAAAAACTGTTTTTT